This T cell receptor beta chain came from a study of blood T cell repertoires in COVID-19. Study as a whole: Samples came from the United States, Italy and Spain, spanning acute and convalescent COVID-19.

Germline-derived CDR1 and CDR2 are KGHSH and LQKENI. The CDR3 covers 15 residues. The J segment lost 4 bases and the V segment lost 3 bases, leaving 7 bases of the junction unmatched. Some clones are missing from TCRdb's copy, which holds only in-frame ones; the method was immunoSEQ multiplex PCR. The data hold 140,000 to 150,000 clones, with 70% to 85% observed a single time. J is TRBJ1-2 and V is TRBV18; 8 nucleotides line up with TRBD1. The specimen sequenced was peripheral blood. The receptor was isolated from a man aged 55 to 70 with active or convalescent COVID-19. CDR3 DNA: TGTGCCAGCTCACCTCAGGGGGCGGAGGTCTATGGCTACACCTTC. Its protein is CASSPQGAEVYGYTF.